A single sample gave rise to the 19 T cell receptor beta chains below, sequenced in a study of blood T cell repertoires in COVID-19. Data came from immunoSEQ multiplex PCR; TCRdb stores just in-frame clones and leaves some out. This sample carries under 350,000 clones, 70% to 90% of them seen once, and the ten largest clones take about 4%. The specimen sequenced was PBMCs or T cells enriched from blood (not recorded which). Every receptor here comes from a woman aged 40 to 55 with acute COVID-19.

The CDR3 loop reads CASSTIGTGPYEQYF. The DNA for the CDR3 is TGTGCCAGCAGTACTATCGGGACAGGGCCCTACGAGCAGTACTTC. The rearrangement joins TRBV28 to TRBJ2-7; 9 bases line up with TRBD1. Germline V gene lookup returns CDR1 MDHEN and CDR2 SYDVKM. V dropped 5 bases and J dropped 2; count of bases not matched to a gene: 7. There are 15 residues in the CDR3.

The V call is TRBV28, the J call TRBJ1-5; tentative D call: TRBD1 (5 bases). Per the germline V gene, CDR1 is MDHEN and CDR2 is SYDVKM. CDR3 length equals 18 residues. V gave up 1 base and J gave up 6 bases, with 22 bases separating them. For the CDR3, the DNA is TGTGCCAGCAGTTTATTGGGAACAGGCCGCTTCTTCGGTCAGCCCCAGCATTTT. Residues: CASSLLGTGRFFGQPQHF.

This chain joins TRBV7-9 and TRBJ1-6, with D possibly TRBD1 on 5 matching bases. In germline, CDR1 is SEHNR, CDR2 FQNEAQ (reference sequence). Trimming took off 1 base at V and 14 bases at J, with 12 bases between the two ends. This CDR3 comprises 13 residues. The CDR3 nucleotides read TGTGCCAGCAGCTTAGATGTGGGGCGATCCCTCCACTTT. Translating gives CASSLDVGRSLHF. The entire variable domain, with the rest obtained from reference TRBV7-9 and TRBJ1-6, is as follows: DTGVSQNPRHKITKRGQNVTFRCDPISEHNRLYWYRQTLGQGPEFLTYFQNEAQLEKSRLLSDRFSAERPKGSFSTLEIQRTEQGDSAMYLCASSLDVGRSLHFGNGTRLTVT.

This chain connects TRBV18 to TRBJ1-3, with 8 bases fitting TRBD1. V was clipped by 5 bases and J by 2 bases; unmatched bases: 5. The CDR3 is made up of 15 amino acids. The V gene's germline CDR1 is KGHSH and CDR2 LQKENI. The CDR3 protein is CASSTSGGPGNTIYF. DNA for the CDR3: TGTGCCAGCTCAACATCAGGGGGCCCTGGAAACACCATATATTTT.

The chain links TRBV24-1 to TRBJ2-5; 12 bases map to TRBD1. Looked up from germline, CDR1 is KGHDR and CDR2 is SFDVKD. Trimming removed 2 bases from V and 5 bases from J; junction bases left unmatched: 5. This CDR3 contains 16 residues. DNA for the CDR3: TGTGCCACCAGTGATTCGGGACAGGGGGCAAGGGAGACCCAGTACTTC. Encoded protein: CATSDSGQGARETQYF.

V is TRBV14 and J is TRBJ2-3; D is unclear. Between the trimmed V and J ends, which lost 4 bases and 4 bases, there was a span of 9 bases. Germline V gene sequence: CDR1 SGHDN, CDR2 FVKESK. This CDR3 has 13 amino acids. The CDR3 loop is CASSLISADTQYF. DNA of the CDR3: TGTGCCAGCAGCCTGATCAGCGCAGATACGCAGTATTTT.

This chain links TRBV28 with TRBJ1-2, with a possible D match to TRBD1 (5 bases). Germline values: CDR1 MDHEN, CDR2 SYDVKM. The CDR3 length is 14 residues. V was clipped by 3 bases and J by 5 bases, with 13 bases between them. The CDR3, as DNA: TGTGCCAGCAGTTTTCGTCAGGGCCGGTATGGCTACACCTTC. Translation gives CASSFRQGRYGYTF.

This clone turned up a few times. V and J are TRBV27 and TRBJ1-5; tentative D call: TRBD1 (5 bases). CDR1 is MNHEY, CDR2 SMNVEV, per germline (reference sequence). V was clipped by 5 bases and J by 2 bases, with 10 bases between them. The CDR3 runs 14 residues. The CDR3, as DNA: TGTGCCAGCAGTATACAGGACGGCAATCAGCCCCAGCATTTT. The encoded protein is CASSIQDGNQPQHF.

The V call is TRBV18, the J call TRBJ2-1, with D possibly being TRBD1 (5 bases). V lost 6 bases to trimming and J lost 6 bases, with 9 bases between them. From germline, CDR1 is KGHSH and CDR2 LQKENI. This CDR3 is built from 12 residues. The CDR3 is CASSDTRNEQFF. The CDR3 DNA is TGTGCCAGCTCGGACACTCGCAATGAGCAGTTCTTC.

This chain links TRBV7-9 with TRBJ1-2; D gene ambiguous. The CDR3 is 14 residues long. The V end was cut by 5 bases, the J end by 8 bases, with 18 bases between. Germline assignment: CDR1 SEHNR and CDR2 FQNEAQ (reference sequence). CDR3 sequence (DNA): TGTGCCAGCAGCGAGTTAGCGGCGGGTCGGGGCTACACCTTC. Translated: CASSELAAGRGYTF.

The chain couples TRBV4-2 to TRBJ2-4; D gene uncertain. This CDR3 is built from 12 residues. V was pared by 3 bases and J by 11 bases, with 11 bases between. Per germline, CDR1 LGHNA and CDR2 YNFKEQ. The CDR3 protein is CASSQTHGVQYF. As DNA, the CDR3 is TGTGCCAGCAGCCAGACCCACGGAGTTCAGTACTTC.

This chain joins TRBV28 and TRBJ2-1; TRBD2 is a possible D gene (6 bases). The CDR3 is made up of 14 amino acids. CDR1 MDHEN and CDR2 SYDVKM come from the germline V gene. The V and J ends lost 4 bases and 5 bases respectively, with 12 bases between them. The chain's CDR3 is CASSSGSLNNEQFF. CDR3 nucleotide sequence: TGTGCCAGCAGTTCCGGGAGCCTAAACAATGAGCAGTTCTTC.

The rearrangement uses TRBV7-9 and TRBJ1-4, with D maybe TRBD1 (5 bases). Trimming left V 3 bases short and J 2 bases short, with 13 bases between. CDR1 SEHNR and CDR2 FQNEAQ come from the germline V gene (reference sequence). CDR3 size: 16 residues. Here the CDR3 DNA reads TGTGCCAGCAGCTTTCTGCGGGGGGGGACTAATGAAAAACTGTTTTTT. Translating it yields CASSFLRGGTNEKLFF.

This clone was seen only once. The chain joins TRBV9 to TRBJ1-2; 8 nucleotides agree with TRBD1. The V gene end was trimmed by 3 bases and the J gene end by 4 bases; junction bases not matched to a gene: 11. Looked up from germline, CDR1 is SGDLS and CDR2 is YYNGEE. The CDR3 covers 16 residues. CDR3 region: CASSAYPSGQGYGYTF. The CDR3 bases are TGTGCCAGCAGCGCCTATCCAAGTGGACAGGGCTATGGCTACACCTTC. The full variable domain, with the rest looked up from reference TRBV9 and TRBJ1-2, is DSGVTQTPKHLITATGQRVTLRCSPRSGDLSVYWYQQSLDQGLQFLIQYYNGEERAKGNILERFSAQQFPDLHSELNLSSLELGDSALYFCASSAYPSGQGYGYTFGSGTRLTVV.

The gene calls are TRBV5-4 and TRBJ2-3; tentative D call: TRBD1 (5 bases). There are 14 residues in the CDR3. V was clipped by 0 bases and J by 1 base, with 6 bases between them. Germline V CDR1 and CDR2: SGHNT, YYREEE (reference sequence). The CDR3 DNA reads as TGTGCCAGCAGCTTGGACAGGCGCACAGATACGCAGTATTTT. Translation: CASSLDRRTDTQYF. The full variable domain, rest sourced from reference TRBV5-4 and TRBJ2-3, is ETGVTQSPTHLIKTRGQQVTLRCSSQSGHNTVSWYQQALGQGPQFIFQYYREEENGRGNFPPRFSGLQFPNYSSELNVNALELDDSALYLCASSLDRRTDTQYFGPGTRLTVL.

The rearrangement links TRBV6-5 to TRBJ2-3; possible D gene TRBD2, 6 bases. This CDR3 region has 14 residues. Trimming removed 6 bases from V and 2 bases from J, with 12 bases in between. Per germline, CDR1 MNHEY and CDR2 SVGAGI. The CDR3 region is CASSPGLFTDTQYF. The DNA for the CDR3 is TGTGCCAGCAGCCCGGGACTCTTCACAGATACGCAGTATTTT.

CDR3 residues: CASSLTYGGAEETQYF. In DNA, the CDR3 is TGTGCCAGCAGCTTAACTTATGGGGGGGCGGAAGAGACCCAGTACTTC. The gene calls are TRBV7-9 and TRBJ2-5; perhaps TRBD2 as D (7 bases). V shed 2 bases and J shed 3 bases, with 16 bases lying between them. The CDR3 spans 16 residues. Germline loops: CDR1 SEHNR, CDR2 FQNEAQ (reference sequence).

In its sample, this clone was seen a few times. This chain joins TRBV7-9 and TRBJ2-7, with 7 bases matching TRBD1. Trimming removed 2 bases from V and 0 bases from J; junction bases left unmatched: 1. This CDR3 comprises 14 residues. CDR1 SEHNR and CDR2 FQNEAQ come from the germline V gene (reference sequence). The CDR3 loop reads CASSLRQGSYEQYF. The CDR3 nucleotides are TGTGCCAGCAGCTTAAGACAGGGCTCCTACGAGCAGTACTTC.

The gene calls are TRBV7-2 and TRBJ2-6; 7 bases fit TRBD1. Germline loops: CDR1 SGHTA, CDR2 FQGNSA. The CDR3 has 16 amino acids. V lost 4 bases and J lost 1; bases outside the gene matches: 4. The CDR3 nucleotides are TGTGCCAGCAGCTACACGACAGGGTCTGGGGCCAACGTCCTGACTTTC. It yields the protein CASSYTTGSGANVLTF.